This T cell receptor (beta chain) was captured in a study of vaccination and CD4 T cells after COVID-19. About the research overall: Nasal swab PCR had detected SARS-CoV-2 in convalescent patients, several mild and one severe.

Regarding treatment: approximately 9-day PBMC culture with coronavirus spike peptide pools or control peptides (ViraFEST assay). The Oncomine TCR Beta short-read assay was applied to DNA of cultured CD4+ T cells. TCRdb re-derived calls from the PCR reads in MiXCR, one entry per CDR3 protein. Of approximately 11,000 distinct CDR3 sequences in the sample, around 30% were seen once. J lost 2 bases, V lost 5 bases, and 6 bases had no gene match. Looked up from germline, CDR1 is LNHDA and CDR2 is SQIVND (reference sequence). The CDR3 has 15 residues. As regards this clonotype: Its antigen is unknown.

The chain employs TRBV19 and TRBJ1-5; 7 nucleotides agree with TRBD1. The sequence derives from a human donor who had recovered from COVID-19. The sequencing input was CD4+ T cells from blood, cultured in vitro. In DNA, the CDR3 is TGTGCCAGTAGTTTAGGACAGGCCGGCAATCAGCCCCAGCATTTT. It codes for CASSLGQAGNQPQHF.